This entry concerns a single T cell receptor beta chain. Additional DNA sequences in this sample encode the identical CDR3. The data are from a study of T cell responses to AZD1222 COVID-19 vaccine. Trimming left V 6 bases short and J 1 base short, with 4 bases between. The CDR3 sequence is 13 residues long. Generated by immunoSEQ multiplex PCR, the TCRdb table keeps only in-frame clones and is missing some. The top ten hold 1% to 1.5% of the sample, which has 120,000 or so clones, roughly 91% seen once. The chain uses TRBV12-3 or TRBV12-4 and TRBJ2-6; D is ambiguous. Material: peripheral blood, obtained on day 0 of AZD1222 vaccination. The sequence derives from an adult in good health. CDR3 protein: CASSLSGANVLTF. For the CDR3, the DNA is TGTGCCAGCAGCTTGTCTGGGGCCAACGTCCTGACTTTC.